The 32 T cell receptor beta chains presented below share a single source sample, sequenced in a study of T-cell memory formation after mild COVID-19. Each CDR3 protein gets one entry after TCRdb re-called the 5' RACE reads with MiXCR. The data show about 350,000 distinct CDR3 sequences, approximately 22% seen once. Sequenced input: PBMCs or a T cell subset sorted from them (not recorded which). The receptor set was obtained from a man between 18 and 29 years old who had mild COVID-19 (a few samples of this study predate the infection). Cell type and time point are not known.

V is TRBV29-1 and J is TRBJ1-1; TRBD1 is a possible D gene (5 bases). The germline gives CDR1 SQVTM, CDR2 ANQGSEA. Trimming stripped 1 base from V and 4 bases from J, with 10 bases between. The CDR3 contains 13 residues. CDR3 protein: CSVEGGGSTEAFF. CDR3 DNA: TGCAGCGTTGAAGGCGGGGGGAGCACTGAAGCTTTCTTT.

The V gene is TRBV20-1, the J gene TRBJ1-6, with D perhaps matching TRBD1 (5 bases). Looked up from germline, CDR1 is DFQATT and CDR2 is SNEGSKA (reference sequence). The V end was cut by 5 bases, the J end by 1 base, with 12 bases between. This CDR3 is built from 15 residues. Written as DNA, the CDR3 is TGCAGTGCTTTTAGCCGGGGGTCCTATAATTCACCCCTCCACTTT. This translates into CSAFSRGSYNSPLHF.

The J gene is TRBJ2-1, the V gene TRBV6-2 or TRBV6-3; D possibly corresponds to TRBD2 (5 bases). The CDR3 runs to 14 residues. Germline lookup yields CDR1 MNHEY and CDR2 SVGEGT. V dropped 5 bases and J dropped 9 bases, with 17 bases sitting between them. The CDR3 DNA reads as TGTGCCAGCAGTCCAACCACTAGAGCAAGTGAGCAGTTCTTC. Residues: CASSPTTRASEQFF.

This clonotype has a handful of counts. This chain uses TRBV7-9 with TRBJ2-6; no clear D. The germline V gene has CDR1 SEHNR and CDR2 FQNEAQ (reference sequence). The CDR3 length is 11 residues. This chain's CDR3 is CAWAGANVLTF. The DNA for the CDR3 is TGTGCGTGGGCTGGGGCCAACGTCCTGACTTTC.

The chain employs TRBV6-4 and TRBJ2-3; 13 bases map to TRBD2. The CDR3 extends over 15 amino acids. With 5 bases clipped from V and 1 base from J, the junction kept 0 bases outside the gene matches. The germline CDR1 and CDR2 sequences are MRHNA and SNTAGT. The chain's CDR3 is CASSTSGGGTDTQYF. In DNA, the CDR3 is TGTGCCAGCAGTACTAGCGGGGGGGGCACAGATACGCAGTATTTT.

This clonotype was seen only a few times. The chain joins TRBV20-1 to TRBJ2-5; tentatively, D is TRBD2 (5 bases). With 2 bases removed from V and 5 bases from J, the gap between germline ends came to 18 bases. Per the germline V gene, CDR1 is DFQATT and CDR2 is SNEGSKA (reference sequence). The CDR3 is 15 residues long. The chain's CDR3 is CSARKKIALGETQYF. Written as DNA, the CDR3 is TGCAGTGCTAGAAAAAAGATAGCGTTAGGGGAGACCCAGTACTTC.

This clonotype was picked up a small number of times. V is TRBV5-1 and J is TRBJ2-1; TRBD1 aligns across 8 bases. Looked up from germline, CDR1 is SGHRS and CDR2 is YFSETQ. V dropped 3 bases and J dropped 8; count of bases not matched to a gene: 16. The CDR3 is made up of 17 amino acids. In DNA form, the CDR3 reads TGCGCCAGCAGCTCTCCTACAGGGGGTAACACGGTGGATGAGCAGTTCTTC. It specifies CASSSPTGGNTVDEQFF.

Remarks on this clonotype: It may be a read error: a sequence one base away is much more abundant. This chain uses TRBV4-2 with TRBJ1-1, with unresolved D. The CDR3 sequence is 13 residues long. Looked up from germline, CDR1 is LGHNA and CDR2 is YNFKEQ. CDR3 sequence: CDSSQDQNTEAFF. CDR3 bases: TGTGACAGCAGCCAAGATCAGAACACTGAAGCTTTCTTT.

CDR3 sequence (DNA): TGTGCCAGCAGTTGGGCTCGGGGGCGCCACACCGGGGAGCTGTTTTTT. It encodes CASSWARGRHTGELFF. The rearrangement uses TRBV6-2 or TRBV6-3 and TRBJ2-2; perhaps D is TRBD1 or TRBD2 (6 bases each). The CDR3 extends over 16 amino acids. Trimming pared 4 bases from V and 3 bases from J, leaving 15 bases between. Germline lookup yields CDR1 MNHEY and CDR2 SVGEGT.

The chain has TRBV4-3 and TRBJ2-1, with 9 bases fitting TRBD2. Trimming took 8 bases from V and 8 from J; bases not matched to a gene: 7. This CDR3 is 13 amino acids long. Germline lookup yields CDR1 LGHNA and CDR2 YSLEER. CDR3: CASRGGGADEQFF. As DNA, the CDR3 is TGCGCCAGCCGGGGCGGGGGGGCGGATGAGCAGTTCTTC.

The chain couples TRBV7-8 to TRBJ1-4; D not resolved. The CDR3 contains 16 residues. V gave up 4 bases and J gave up 3 bases, with 15 bases separating them. Germline-derived CDR1 and CDR2 are SGHVS and FQNEAQ. The CDR3 DNA reads as TGTGCCAGCAGCTATGGAAGGGTTGCGGCTAATGAAAAACTGTTTTTT. The encoded protein is CASSYGRVAANEKLFF.

There are a few counts of this clonotype. The rearrangement joins TRBV27 to TRBJ2-1; 7 positions agree with TRBD2. CDR3 length: 15 amino acids. Per germline, CDR1 MNHEY and CDR2 SMNVEV (reference sequence). V was pared by 2 bases and J by 6 bases, with 7 bases of the junction left unmatched. The CDR3 DNA reads TGTGCCAGCAGTTTAGTCTCGTGGGAGGGCAATGAGCAGTTCTTC. Translated: CASSLVSWEGNEQFF.

The genes are TRBV29-1 and TRBJ1-1; D gene unclear. V gave up 5 bases and J gave up 1 base, with 11 bases separating them. In germline, CDR1 is SQVTM, CDR2 ANQGSEA. This CDR3 is built from 13 residues. The CDR3 sequence is CSVIRRQNTEAFF. The DNA for the CDR3 is TGCAGCGTTATCAGGCGACAGAACACTGAAGCTTTCTTT.

V and J are TRBV7-9 and TRBJ1-1; D gene uncertain. Germline-derived CDR1 and CDR2 are SEHNR and FQNEAQ (reference sequence). The CDR3 is 14 residues long. The V end lost 2 bases, the J end lost 1 base, and 8 bases lay between the germline ends. The CDR3 region is CASSLMLQNTEAFF. The CDR3 region has the DNA TGTGCCAGCAGCTTAATGCTCCAGAACACTGAAGCTTTCTTT.

This clonotype was recorded a few times. The genes are TRBV6-1 and TRBJ2-7; D ambiguous. CDR1 and CDR2 from the germline V gene are MNHNS and SASEGT. Trimming pared 8 bases from V and 9 bases from J, leaving 23 bases between. This CDR3 is built from 14 residues. In DNA, the CDR3 is TGTGCCAGCGAGATTTTTCACACGGTACGGACGCAGTACTTC. This translates into CASEIFHTVRTQYF.

This chain joins TRBV7-2 and TRBJ2-5; 7 nucleotides line up with TRBD1. Losses at the gene ends were 5 bases for V and 4 bases for J; bases not matched to a gene: 10. Germline V gene lookup returns CDR1 SGHTA and CDR2 FQGNSA. The CDR3 covers 15 residues. The CDR3 bases are TGTGCCAGCAGCCTTCAGAGGGGGCCGGGAGAGACCCAGTACTTC. Translating gives CASSLQRGPGETQYF.

This clonotype was counted between two and nine times. The J gene is TRBJ2-3, the V gene TRBV7-3, with a tentative D call TRBD2 (6 bases). Germline CDR1 and CDR2: SGHTA and FQGTGA. The CDR3 is 13 amino acids. V lost 5 bases to trimming and J lost 4 bases, with 10 bases between them. CDR3 DNA: TGTGCCAGCAGCCGGGAGTTGGCAGATACGCAGTATTTT. Translated, it gives CASSRELADTQYF.

The gene calls are TRBV7-8 and TRBJ2-3, with 7 bases lining up with TRBD2. Germline V gene sequence: CDR1 SGHVS, CDR2 FQNEAQ. J was trimmed by 1 base and V by 5 bases; bases with no gene match: 6. The CDR3 contains 15 residues. The CDR3 region has the DNA TGTGCCAGCAGCCTCAGGGAGGGGCGCACAGATACGCAGTATTTT. Translating gives CASSLREGRTDTQYF.

V usage is TRBV24-1 and J usage is TRBJ1-6; D possibly corresponds to TRBD1 (5 bases). Trimming took 8 bases from V and 7 from J, leaving 14 bases between them. Germline CDR1 is KGHDR and CDR2 is SFDVKD. CDR3 length equals 14 residues. CDR3 nucleotides: TGTGCCACCACTGAACAGGTTGACAATTCACCCCTCCACTTT. It translates to CATTEQVDNSPLHF.

The chain combines TRBV5-6 with TRBJ1-6; D is unresolved. The germline CDR1 and CDR2 sequences are SGHDT and YYEEEE. The CDR3 covers 17 residues. Between the trimmed V and J ends, which lost 4 bases and 8 bases, there was a span of 22 bases. The CDR3 nucleotides read TGTGCCAGCAGCCCCCTTCGAGACGGGAAGATTGATTCACCCCTCCACTTT. It encodes CASSPLRDGKIDSPLHF.

Here the CDR3 DNA reads TGCGCCAGAAATCGGGGGGCCACCAATGAGCAGTTCTTC. Protein sequence: CARNRGATNEQFF. V is TRBV5-1 and J is TRBJ2-1; the D gene is possibly TRBD2 (7 bases). Germline CDR1 and CDR2: SGHRS and YFSETQ. Trimming cost V 8 bases and J 6 bases, with 15 bases left between them. The CDR3 has 13 residues.

This clonotype was detected many times. This chain uses TRBV2 with TRBJ2-7; perhaps TRBD2 as D (7 bases). Trimming left V 3 bases short and J 0 bases short, with 12 bases between. The CDR3 extends over 15 amino acids. The germline CDR1 and CDR2 sequences are SNHLY and FYNNEI. The chain's CDR3 is CASSDRGGPSYEQYF. As DNA, the CDR3 is TGTGCCAGCAGTGATAGGGGGGGCCCCTCCTACGAGCAGTACTTC.

V usage is TRBV6-5 and J usage is TRBJ1-5, with D uncertain. This CDR3 comprises 14 residues. V lost 3 bases, J lost 2 bases, and 8 bases lay in between. Looked up from germline, CDR1 is MNHEY and CDR2 is SVGAGI. This CDR3 is CASSYRPGNQPQHF. In DNA, the CDR3 is TGTGCCAGCAGTTATAGGCCCGGCAATCAGCCCCAGCATTTT.

This clonotype was observed a few times. This chain links TRBV7-7 with TRBJ2-5; 10 bases agree with TRBD1. The CDR3 loop spans 14 amino acids. V shed 11 bases, J shed 2 bases, and the junction held 8 bases outside the gene matches. Germline V CDR1 and CDR2: SSHAT, FNYEAQ (reference sequence). The DNA for the CDR3 is TGTGCCGTCCGGGACAGGGGACTGCAAGAGACCCAGTACTTC. This sequence encodes CAVRDRGLQETQYF.

The rearrangement uses TRBV5-1 and TRBJ1-2; possible D gene TRBD1, 6 bases. The V end was cut by 4 bases, the J end by 5 bases, with 12 bases between. The germline V gene has CDR1 SGHRS and CDR2 YFSETQ. The CDR3 is 13 residues long. The CDR3 sequence is CASSPDRLYGYTF. In nucleotides, the CDR3 is TGCGCCAGCAGCCCCGACAGGTTATATGGCTACACCTTC.

This chain connects TRBV6-5 to TRBJ2-6, with a possible D match to TRBD1 (6 bases). V was clipped by 6 bases and J by 0 bases, with 18 bases between them. Germline assignment: CDR1 MNHEY and CDR2 SVGAGI. The CDR3 is 18 amino acids. The CDR3 protein is CASSPGTPTLSGANVLTF. The CDR3 DNA reads TGTGCCAGCAGCCCCGGGACACCAACCCTCTCTGGGGCCAACGTCCTGACTTTC.

DNA of the CDR3: TGTGCCAGCAGCTTGGATCTGCGGACTAAAGAGACCCAGTACTTC. Encoded protein: CASSLDLRTKETQYF. The V call is TRBV5-5, the J call TRBJ2-5; TRBD2 might be the D (6 bases). With 0 bases removed from V and 3 bases from J, the gap between germline ends came to 12 bases. The CDR3 is 15 amino acids. Germline V CDR1 and CDR2: SGHKS, YYEKEE (reference sequence).

In this sample, this clonotype turned up a few times. The J gene is TRBJ2-7, the V gene TRBV6-5; 9 bases line up with TRBD1. Germline CDR1 MNHEY, CDR2 SVGAGI. The V and J ends lost 2 bases and 8 bases, in that order; junction bases with no gene match: 10. The CDR3 runs to 15 residues. CDR3 sequence (DNA): TGTGCCAGCAGTTACGGCCCCGGGACAGGGAGCAAGCAGTACGTC. Its translation: CASSYGPGTGSKQYV.

There are a few counts of this clonotype. The V call is TRBV7-9, the J call TRBJ2-3, with a possible D match to TRBD1 (5 bases). CDR3 length: 20 amino acids. Per the germline V gene, CDR1 is SEHNR and CDR2 is FQNEAQ (reference sequence). Trimming removed 5 bases at V and 4 bases at J, with 31 bases between. The CDR3 loop is CASSPKGSETAPLIADTQYF. The CDR3 DNA reads TGTGCCAGCAGCCCTAAGGGATCAGAGACAGCGCCATTGATCGCAGATACGCAGTATTTT.

In this sample, this clonotype turned up a few times. This chain connects TRBV20-1 to TRBJ1-2; 7 bases fit TRBD1. The germline CDR1 and CDR2 sequences are DFQATT and SNEGSKA (reference sequence). This CDR3 is 14 amino acids long. V lost 2 bases to trimming and J lost 6 bases; unmatched junction nucleotides: 9. The CDR3 spells CSARPGRGWDGYTF. For the CDR3, the DNA is TGCAGTGCTAGACCCGGCAGGGGGTGGGATGGCTACACCTTC.

The genes are TRBV12-3 or TRBV12-4 and TRBJ2-5; TRBD1 matches 8 bases. V was clipped by 7 bases and J by 7 bases; unmatched bases: 2. The CDR3 contains 11 residues. The CDR3 sequence is CASKQGVTQYF. The CDR3 DNA sequence: TGTGCCAGCAAACAGGGGGTGACCCAGTACTTC.

Only a few counts were recorded for this clonotype. This chain connects TRBV25-1 to TRBJ1-6, with 7 nucleotides matching TRBD1. Germline V CDR1 and CDR2: MGHDK, SYGVNS. There are 16 residues in the CDR3. V lost 3 bases and J lost 9; bases outside the gene matches: 11. The DNA for the CDR3 is TGTGCCAGCAGTGATCCCAGGGGGGGGGACATTTCACCCCTCCACTTT. It yields the protein CASSDPRGGDISPLHF.